This T cell receptor (beta chain) was documented in a study of T-cell memory formation after mild COVID-19. Study as a whole: Largely donor-specific sequence clusters came from two donors.

TCR alpha and TCR beta cDNA libraries with sample barcodes and UMIs came from 5'RACE using constant-segment primers. TCRdb reprocessed the 5' RACE reads with MiXCR, giving one entry per CDR3 protein. Of about 440,000 distinct CDR3 sequences in the sample, 20% were seen once. The germline gives CDR1 SGHVS, CDR2 FQNEAQ. V lost 3 bases to trimming and J lost 1 base; unmatched junction nucleotides: 9. The CDR3 totals 19 residues. This TCR was recovered from an adult woman who had mild COVID-19 (a few samples of this study predate the infection). Cell type and time point are not known. The V call is TRBV7-8, the J call TRBJ2-1, with 13 bases identical to TRBD2. Material: PBMCs or a T cell subset sorted from them (not recorded which). The CDR3 DNA sequence: TGTGCCAGCAGCTTTGACAGGACTAGCGGGAGCGGTTCCTACAATGAGCAGTTCTTC. Encoded protein: CASSFDRTSGSGSYNEQFF. Variable domain in full (rest from reference TRBV7-8 and TRBJ2-1): GAGVSQSPRYKVAKRGQDVALRCDPISGHVSLFWYQQALGQGPEFLTYFQNEAQLDKSGLPSDRFFAERPEGSVSTLKIQRTQQEDSAVYLCASSFDRTSGSGSYNEQFFGPGTRLTVL.